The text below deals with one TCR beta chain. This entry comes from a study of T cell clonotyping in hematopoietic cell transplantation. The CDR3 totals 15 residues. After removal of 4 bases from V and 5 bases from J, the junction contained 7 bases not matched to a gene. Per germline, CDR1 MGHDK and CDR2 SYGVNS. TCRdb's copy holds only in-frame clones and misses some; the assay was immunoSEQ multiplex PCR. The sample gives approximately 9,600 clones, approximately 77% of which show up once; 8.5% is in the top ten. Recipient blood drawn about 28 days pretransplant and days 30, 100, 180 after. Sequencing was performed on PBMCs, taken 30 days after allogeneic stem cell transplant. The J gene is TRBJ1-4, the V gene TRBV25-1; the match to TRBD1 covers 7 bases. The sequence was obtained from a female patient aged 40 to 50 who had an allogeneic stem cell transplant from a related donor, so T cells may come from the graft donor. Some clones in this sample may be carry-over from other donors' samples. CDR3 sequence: CASSARTGQNEKLFF. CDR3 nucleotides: TGTGCCAGCAGTGCTCGCACGGGACAGAATGAAAAACTGTTTTTT.